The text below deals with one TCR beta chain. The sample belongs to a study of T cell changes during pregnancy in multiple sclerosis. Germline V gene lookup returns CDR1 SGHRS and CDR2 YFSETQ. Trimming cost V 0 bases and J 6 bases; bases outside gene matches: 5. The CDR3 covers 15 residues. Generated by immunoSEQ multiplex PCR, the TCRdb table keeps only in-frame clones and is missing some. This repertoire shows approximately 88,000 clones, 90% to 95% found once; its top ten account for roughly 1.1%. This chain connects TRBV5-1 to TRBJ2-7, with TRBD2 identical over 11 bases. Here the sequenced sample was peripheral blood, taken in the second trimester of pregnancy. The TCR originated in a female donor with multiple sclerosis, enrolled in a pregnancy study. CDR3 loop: CASSLELAGATEQYF. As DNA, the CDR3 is TGCGCCAGCAGCTTGGAACTAGCGGGAGCGACCGAGCAGTACTTC.